The next 8 T cell receptor beta chains were all read from a single sample in a study of chronic HIV infection and antiretroviral therapy. MiXCR, run by TCRdb on the 5' RACE reads, gives a single entry per CDR3 protein. The data show around 31,000 distinct CDR3 sequences, roughly 9.1% seen once. Material: peripheral blood. The receptors here all came from an adult who had HIV and had not received antiretroviral therapy, or was an uninfected healthy control (not recorded which).

This clonotype was detected many times. The V gene is TRBV29-1, the J gene TRBJ2-7, with D maybe TRBD2 (5 bases). Trimming took 4 bases from V and 3 from J, leaving 16 bases between them. This CDR3 spans 14 amino acids. CDR1 and CDR2 from the germline V gene are SQVTM and ANQGSEA. The CDR3 loop is CSVVSSVGGYEQYF. CDR3 sequence (DNA): TGCAGCGTTGTATCTAGTGTCGGAGGCTACGAGCAGTACTTC.

This clonotype came up a few times. This chain uses TRBV6-5 with TRBJ1-1; D is perhaps TRBD1 (5 bases). Between the trimmed V and J ends, which lost 0 bases and 5 bases, there was a span of 7 bases. The CDR3 sequence is 13 residues long. Germline CDR1 and CDR2: MNHEY and SVGAGI. The chain's CDR3 is CASSYSAGTEAFF. The CDR3 nucleotides are TGTGCCAGCAGTTACTCGGCAGGGACTGAAGCTTTCTTT.

This clonotype was observed a few times. The V call is TRBV29-1, the J call TRBJ1-1, with 10 bases that match TRBD1. V shed 6 bases, J shed 4 bases, and the junction held 8 bases outside the gene matches. Germline V gives CDR1 SQVTM, CDR2 ANQGSEA. The CDR3 loop spans 14 amino acids. CDR3 sequence: CSVTEDRGGTEAFF. CDR3 nucleotide sequence: TGCAGCGTCACTGAGGACAGGGGGGGCACTGAAGCTTTCTTT.

In its sample, this clonotype was seen a few times. The V gene is TRBV29-1, the J gene TRBJ1-2, with a weak D call TRBD1 (5 bases). Germline lookup yields CDR1 SQVTM and CDR2 ANQGSEA. Trimming took off 3 bases at V and 6 bases at J, with 14 bases between the two ends. The CDR3 is made up of 13 amino acids. CDR3 region: CSVEGQGPHGYTF. Written as DNA, the CDR3 is TGCAGCGTTGAGGGCCAGGGACCCCATGGCTACACCTTC.

The chain combines TRBV12-3 or TRBV12-4 with TRBJ1-1, with unresolved D. The ends were cut back, 4 bases at V and 1 base at J, with 7 bases in the middle. This CDR3 contains 13 residues. The CDR3 protein is CASSSPGNTEAFF. The CDR3 nucleotides read TGTGCCAGCAGTTCCCCGGGGAACACTGAAGCTTTCTTT.

The chain uses TRBV7-2 and TRBJ2-5; TRBD1 aligns across 9 bases. Per germline, CDR1 SGHTA and CDR2 FQGNSA. Unmatched junction bases numbered 5, after V lost 1 base and J lost 5 bases. The CDR3 extends over 15 amino acids. CDR3: CASSLVDRGGETQYF. The DNA for the CDR3 is TGTGCCAGCAGCTTAGTGGACAGGGGCGGGGAGACCCAGTACTTC.

This clonotype has more than one count but fewer than ten. V usage is TRBV29-1 and J usage is TRBJ1-3; D gene ambiguous. This CDR3 comprises 14 residues. The V gene lost 4 bases and the J gene lost 0 bases, with 10 bases spanning the gap. Germline V lookup: CDR1 SQVTM, CDR2 ANQGSEA. The DNA for the CDR3 is TGCAGCGTTGGGACTCCTAGCTCTGGAAACACCATATATTTT. It is translated as CSVGTPSSGNTIYF.

This clonotype was seen a handful of times. The V gene is TRBV10-3, the J gene TRBJ2-5, with 7 positions matching TRBD2. Germline V lookup: CDR1 ENHRY, CDR2 SYGVKD. J was trimmed by 2 bases and V by 6 bases; bases with no gene match: 15. The CDR3 totals 17 residues. Written as DNA, the CDR3 is TGTGCCATCAGCCAACCCCTGGGGGGGACTGAGCAAGAGACCCAGTACTTC. This sequence encodes CAISQPLGGTEQETQYF.